This T cell receptor beta chain derives from a study of blood T cell repertoires in COVID-19. Whole-study context: PBMCs, B-cell-depleted T cells, or T cells were the source of the cDNA or gDNA that made up the material.

In its sample, this clone was seen once. Trimming pared 6 bases from V and 7 bases from J, leaving 13 bases between. Looked up from germline, CDR1 is SNHLY and CDR2 is FYNNEI. The CDR3 totals 14 residues. Per the original data handling: Quantification of nucleated cells was approximated via reference gene primer amplification. Clones were read by immunoSEQ multiplex PCR, and TCRdb kept only the in-frame ones, dropping some. The V and J calls and clone size come from that table; D and trimming were worked out from the DNA. This sample has about 120,000 clones; more than 75% occur once, and the top ten carry roughly 30%.

This receptor was taken from a woman between 65 and 79 years old with acute or convalescent COVID-19. This chain connects TRBV2 to TRBJ1-6, with TRBD1 as a possible D gene (6 bases). Sequences were obtained from peripheral blood. CDR3: CASRETGWNSPLHF. The CDR3 bases are TGTGCCAGCAGGGAGACAGGTTGGAATTCACCCCTCCACTTT. Using reference TRBV2 and TRBJ1-6 for the parts outside the CDR3, the full variable domain is EPEVTQTPSHQVTQMGQEVILRCVPISNHLYFYWYRQILGQKVEFLVSFYNNEISEKSEIFDDQFSVERPDGSNFTLKIRSTKLEDSAMYFCASRETGWNSPLHFGNGTRLTVT.